What follows are 10 T cell receptor beta chains derived from one specimen sequenced in a study of blood T cells in healthy people across ages. It was with a sample-barcoded 5' primer and a J-beta primer mix that a second PCR of roughly 7 to 12 cycles was run. Each CDR3 protein is one row after TCRdb ran MiXCR on the 5' RACE reads. There are 1.5 million to 2 million distinct CDR3 sequences in the sample; 28% occur only once, and 7.7% lies in the top ten. The sample consisted of blood. These receptors came from a woman younger than 45 in good health.

This clonotype has a count of ten or more. The rearrangement links TRBV10-3 to TRBJ2-3; no clear D. The CDR3 totals 13 residues. CDR1 ENHRY and CDR2 SYGVKD come from the germline V gene. The germline V and J ends were trimmed by 0 bases and 8 bases, with 9 bases remaining between them. In DNA, the CDR3 is TGTGCCATCAGTGAGTCGGAAGGTACTACGCAGTATTTT. Translating it yields CAISESEGTTQYF.

Of note for this clonotype: One end of the junction fails to match germline, which may point to a read error. The chain has TRBV12-3 or TRBV12-4 and TRBJ2-1; 10 bases agree with TRBD2. The CDR3 has 15 amino acids. The DNA of the CDR3 is TGTGTCAGCAGTTTAGGGCTAGCGGGAGTCATTGAGCAGTTCTTC. Translation gives CVSSLGLAGVIEQFF.

This clonotype was counted a few times. The chain recombines TRBV29-1 with TRBJ2-1; the D gene could be TRBD1 or TRBD2 (5 bases each). Per germline, CDR1 SQVTM and CDR2 ANQGSEA. The CDR3 consists of 15 residues. V was cut by 4 bases and J by 6 bases, with 19 bases left in between. The CDR3 nucleotides are TGCAGCGTTGTCGAGGGGCGAAGCCCCTGCAATGAGCAGTTCTTC. Protein: CSVVEGRSPCNEQFF.

This clonotype was seen at least ten times. The CDR3 nucleotides are TGTGCCAGCAGCTTGGTGCCGGGGTCCGGGGCCAACGTCCTGACTTTC. Protein product: CASSLVPGSGANVLTF. V usage is TRBV5-5 and J usage is TRBJ2-6, with a possible D match to TRBD2 (5 bases). Germline CDR1 and CDR2: SGHKS and YYEKEE (reference sequence). The V and J ends lost 0 bases and 4 bases respectively, with 11 bases between them. The CDR3 has 16 amino acids.

Ten or more counts support this clonotype. This chain joins TRBV20-1 and TRBJ2-7; TRBD1 might be the D (7 bases). Trimming took off 0 bases at V and 5 bases at J, with 17 bases between the two ends. The CDR3 covers 15 residues. Germline V lookup: CDR1 DFQATT, CDR2 SNEGSKA (reference sequence). The CDR3 loop reads CSAREITRGVNEQYF. The CDR3 DNA follows: TGCAGTGCTAGAGAAATTACCAGGGGGGTAAACGAGCAGTACTTC.

This clonotype was found many times. DNA of the CDR3: TGCGCCAGCAGCTCAAGGAGCGGGGGGCTCCAAGAGACCCAGTACTTC. This sequence encodes CASSSRSGGLQETQYF. The chain couples TRBV5-1 to TRBJ2-5, with 9 bases lining up with TRBD2. Germline CDR1 SGHRS, CDR2 YFSETQ. The CDR3 spans 16 residues. V lost 3 bases and J lost 1; bases outside the gene matches: 7.

This clonotype showed up many times. The V gene is TRBV7-2, the J gene TRBJ2-7; the match to TRBD1 covers 8 bases. The CDR3 loop spans 14 amino acids. Per the germline V gene, CDR1 is SGHTA and CDR2 is FQGNSA. J lost 3 bases, V lost 5 bases, and 6 bases had no gene match. The CDR3 region has the DNA TGTGCCAGCAGCCGGACAGGGACGGTCTACGAGCAGTACTTC. It codes for CASSRTGTVYEQYF.

This clonotype appeared many times. CDR3 in amino acids: CASSLRDRGGNEQFF. CDR3 DNA sequence: TGTGCCAGCAGCTTGAGGGACAGGGGAGGCAATGAGCAGTTCTTC. The chain links TRBV7-3 to TRBJ2-1; 10 nucleotides match TRBD1. The CDR3 loop spans 15 amino acids. Trimming cost V 3 bases and J 6 bases; bases outside gene matches: 5. Germline CDR1 reads SGHTA; CDR2 reads FQGTGA.

The chain uses TRBV2 and TRBJ2-3, with 12 nucleotides matching TRBD2. The CDR3 runs to 18 residues. Losses at the gene ends were 0 bases for V and 2 bases for J; bases not matched to a gene: 6. From germline, CDR1 is SNHLY and CDR2 FYNNEI. The CDR3 protein is CASSEAKLAGGLTDTQYF. DNA for the CDR3: TGTGCCAGCAGTGAAGCGAAACTAGCGGGGGGCCTCACAGATACGCAGTATTTT.

This clonotype was detected a few times. The chain carries TRBV5-5 and TRBJ2-6; D gene ambiguous. The CDR3 contains 17 residues. Between the trimmed V and J ends, which lost 2 bases and 0 bases, there was a span of 12 bases. Germline CDR1 SGHKS, CDR2 YYEKEE (reference sequence). The CDR3 sequence: CASSFRTIDSGANVLTF. The CDR3 coding sequence is TGTGCCAGCAGCTTTAGGACCATCGACTCTGGGGCCAACGTCCTGACTTTC.